This TCR beta chain was retrieved from a study of CD8 T cells in ankylosing spondylitis. J was trimmed by 8 bases and V by 6 bases; bases with no gene match: 6. The CDR3 extends over 13 amino acids. CDR1 and CDR2 from the germline V gene are DFQATT and SNEGSKA (reference sequence). Points from the study as a whole: From matched ankylosing spondylitis synovial fluid, disease-linked clones were reportedly recovered at significantly enriched levels.

This clonotype was seen more than once but under ten times. Its specificity is unknown. TCRdb re-called the 5' RACE reads through MiXCR, storing one row per CDR3 protein. Among a few hundred thousand distinct CDR3 sequences, under 20% were seen once, and the ten largest hold about a third. This TCR came from a male donor with ankylosing spondylitis or in good health (not recorded which). The rearrangement links TRBV20-1 to TRBJ1-6, with TRBD1 matching 8 bases. The specimen was blood, either unsorted or a sorted T cell fraction (not recorded which). CDR3 sequence (DNA): TGCAGTGCCACAGGGGGGCAGGATTCACCCCTCCACTTT. As protein: CSATGGQDSPLHF.